This TCR beta chain stems from a study of post-analysis software for immune sequencing data. Study details: The courses of disease that were included comprised relapsing-remitting, secondary progressive and progressive-relapsing multiple sclerosis. Overall study findings and caveats: Controls had lower frequencies than patients of four or five TRBV segments, which included TRBV5-6, TRBV5-1 and TRBV20-1. People with multiple sclerosis had a significantly lower normalized Chao1 diversity than controls did.

Germline V lookup: CDR1 SGHTA, CDR2 FQGNSA. J lost 6 bases, V lost 5 bases, and 9 bases had no gene match. This CDR3 comprises 14 residues. Unique molecular identifiers were carried by the TCR beta cDNA libraries. cDNA molecules numbering 400,000 to 550,000 came from roughly 1 to 10 million T cells. A single record per CDR3 protein comes from TCRdb applying MiXCR to the PCR reads. The table lists roughly 600,000 distinct CDR3 sequences, roughly 40% of them singletons. A note on this clonotype: Its target is unknown.

The receptor was derived from a girl aged 10 to 17 with multiple sclerosis. The V gene is TRBV7-2, the J gene TRBJ2-7, with 8 bases matching TRBD1. Sequenced sample: blood. This CDR3 is CASSHGQGMGEQYF. CDR3 DNA: TGTGCCAGCAGCCACGGACAGGGAATGGGCGAGCAGTACTTC.